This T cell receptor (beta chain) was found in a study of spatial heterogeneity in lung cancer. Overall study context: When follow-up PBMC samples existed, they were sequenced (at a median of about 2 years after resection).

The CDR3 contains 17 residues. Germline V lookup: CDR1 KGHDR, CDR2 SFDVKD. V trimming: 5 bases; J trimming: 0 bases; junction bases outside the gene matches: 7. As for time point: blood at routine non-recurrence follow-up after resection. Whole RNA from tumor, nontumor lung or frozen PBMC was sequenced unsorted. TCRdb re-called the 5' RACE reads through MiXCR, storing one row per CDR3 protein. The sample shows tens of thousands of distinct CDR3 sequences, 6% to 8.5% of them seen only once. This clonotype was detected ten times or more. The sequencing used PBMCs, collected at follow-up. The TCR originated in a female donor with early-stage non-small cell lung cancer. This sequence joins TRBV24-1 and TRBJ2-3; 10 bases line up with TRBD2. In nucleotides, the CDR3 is TGTGCCACCAGTGCTCCCGTAGCGGGGGGTAGCACAGATACGCAGTATTTT. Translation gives CATSAPVAGGSTDTQYF.